Listed below are T cell receptor beta chains from one sample, sequenced in a study of blood T cell repertoires in COVID-19. TCRdb keeps only in-frame clones here, not all; method: immunoSEQ multiplex PCR. The table has around 330,000 clones, about 85% seen once. Material for sequencing was PBMCs or T cells enriched from blood (not recorded which). All receptors derive from a woman aged 25 to 39 who had been exposed to COVID-19. Both conserved end residues are part of each CDR3. Each record gives: V gene, J gene, CDR3 protein.

V: TRBV6-5
J: TRBJ2-7
CDR3: CASSLSGTSGEQYF

V: TRBV30
J: TRBJ2-1
CDR3: CAWRAPGRSNEQFF

V: TRBV30
J: TRBJ2-5
CDR3: CAWGGTSALGGQETQYF

V: TRBV18
J: TRBJ2-7
CDR3: CATSNRGLYEQYF

V: TRBV4-2
J: TRBJ1-5
CDR3: CASSRGTGEQPQHF

V: TRBV11-2
J: TRBJ2-2
CDR3: CASSRDLGAGELFF

V: TRBV7-2
J: TRBJ2-1
CDR3: CASSLGTGAANSGWNEQFF

V: TRBV20-1
J: TRBJ1-6
CDR3: CSASRFPTLHF

V: TRBV9
J: TRBJ2-1
CDR3: CASSETWGGNNEQFF

V: TRBV9
J: TRBJ2-7
CDR3: CASSVGQGVYEQYF

V: TRBV6-2/TRBV6-3
J: TRBJ1-5
CDR3: CASSSSTGVGNQPQHF

V: TRBV11-2
J: TRBJ1-6
CDR3: CASSLSGTAGRGLHF

V: TRBV19
J: TRBJ2-7
CDR3: CASSTAARGEQYF

V: TRBV7-9
J: TRBJ2-5
CDR3: CASSPGPWETQYF

V: TRBV28
J: TRBJ1-4
CDR3: CASRRQGPNEKLFF

V: TRBV19
J: TRBJ2-3
CDR3: CASSKQASTDTQYF

V: TRBV7-8
J: TRBJ2-2
CDR3: CASSSRQGWVSGELFF

V: TRBV6-1
J: TRBJ1-1
CDR3: CASSVAGGDTEAFF

V: TRBV5-1
J: TRBJ1-2
CDR3: CASSFGQGGYGYTF

V: TRBV28
J: TRBJ2-7
CDR3: CASSITGGAYYEQYF

V: TRBV6-2/TRBV6-3
J: TRBJ2-5
CDR3: CASSYSREAETQYF

V: TRBV18
J: TRBJ2-1
CDR3: CASSPSSGGHRYNEQFF

V: TRBV14
J: TRBJ2-1
CDR3: CASSPYPSYNEQFF

V: TRBV18
J: TRBJ1-2
CDR3: CASSPPGAGYGYTF

V: TRBV27
J: TRBJ1-5
CDR3: CASSLTVSNQPQHF

V: TRBV19
J: TRBJ2-2
CDR3: CASSEIGVRWRTGELFF

V: TRBV6-2/TRBV6-3
J: TRBJ2-7
CDR3: CASSSVAHEQYF

V: TRBV30
J: TRBJ2-5
CDR3: CAWSPLEETQYF

V: TRBV4-1
J: TRBJ2-4
CDR3: CASSQEKTSGGASHTNIQYF

V: TRBV19
J: TRBJ1-4
CDR3: CASTGLTNEKLFF

V: TRBV5-1
J: TRBJ2-1
CDR3: CASQTSGPYNEQFF

V: TRBV19
J: TRBJ1-2
CDR3: CASSIFDGYTF

V: TRBV28
J: TRBJ2-3
CDR3: CASSGNTDTQYF

V: TRBV24-1
J: TRBJ1-1
CDR3: CATSDHRGPEAFF

V: TRBV27
J: TRBJ2-7
CDR3: CESNTRDRGSYEQYF

V: TRBV11-3
J: TRBJ2-3
CDR3: CASSPGVADTDTQYF

V: TRBV25-1
J: TRBJ2-1
CDR3: CASSAGQGRGHEQFF

V: TRBV5-4
J: TRBJ2-1
CDR3: CASSLGTLANEQFF

V: TRBV6-2/TRBV6-3
J: TRBJ1-1
CDR3: CASSYSITGNTEAFF

V: TRBV6-5
J: TRBJ1-6
CDR3: CASTRTKTGASPLHF

V: TRBV3-1/TRBV3-2
J: TRBJ1-2
CDR3: CASSPRTDYGYTF

V: TRBV7-9
J: TRBJ1-2
CDR3: CASSLGTAYGYTF

V: TRBV9
J: TRBJ1-2
CDR3: CASSADRHGYTF

V: TRBV21-1
J: TRBJ1-6
CDR3: CASSKGGRQETYNSPLHF

V: TRBV24-1
J: TRBJ2-2
CDR3: CATKGTANTGELFF

V: TRBV2
J: TRBJ2-7
CDR3: CASSQPPQGRSYEQYF

V: TRBV14
J: TRBJ1-4
CDR3: CASSMWGANEKLFF

V: TRBV9
J: TRBJ2-7
CDR3: CASALPEIEGEQYF